The clone carrying this T cell receptor (beta chain) appeared once. This entry belongs to a study of CD8 T cells in Susac syndrome. RNA in amounts of roughly 0.5 to 1 ug was reverse transcribed with random hexamers. Across 54 Vbeta and 13 Jbeta, TCR beta CDR3 was amplified with immunoSEQ multiplex PCR. TCRdb processed the immunoSEQ multiplex PCR reads anew with MiXCR; each CDR3 protein has one entry. The table has about 130,000 distinct CDR3 sequences, around 91% seen once. The CDR3 runs to 16 residues. Trimming took off 3 bases at V and 4 bases at J, with 19 bases between the two ends. The germline gives CDR1 SGHRS, CDR2 YFSETQ.

This sequence originates from a human donor with multiple sclerosis. The material sequenced was CD8+ T cells from PBMCs. V and J are TRBV5-1 and TRBJ1-2, with D perhaps TRBD1 (5 bases). The CDR3, as DNA: TGCGCCAGCAGCTCCGGGACTTACACTCTCCCCTATGGCTACACCTTC. As protein: CASSSGTYTLPYGYTF.